What follows is one T cell receptor (beta chain) and its context. The sample is drawn from a study of metastatic and nonmetastatic thyroid tumors. The germline V gene has CDR1 SGHRS and CDR2 YFSETQ. Unmatched junction bases numbered 2, after V lost 0 bases and J lost 2 bases. CDR3 length: 16 amino acids. The entire patient cohort was treatment-naive prior to thyroid surgery. TCRdb re-analyzed the PCR reads using MiXCR. The table has around 42,000 clones, over 9.5% seen once. The chain employs TRBV5-1 and TRBJ2-6, with 7 bases matching TRBD1. The material sequenced was blood. This clonotype was obtained from a female donor with papillary thyroid cancer or a benign thyroid nodule (not recorded which). Some clones in this sample may be carry-over from other donors' samples. The CDR3 nucleotides read TGCGCCAGCAGCTTGGCCCAGGGGGCTGGGGCCAACGTCCTGACTTTC. Its protein is CASSLAQGAGANVLTF.